These 20 T cell receptor beta chains were sequenced from one sample in a study of T cells in localized non-small cell lung cancer (dated by TCRdb to the early 2020s). Libraries were made using the immunoSEQ multiplex PCR assay. TCRdb re-hosts the immuneACCESS table, in-frame sequences only. Its copies lack some clones; in the studies checked, an unresolved V gene accounts for under half of them, and the cause for the rest is not known. The sample table contains 60,000 to 75,000 clones; only one count was recorded for roughly 79% of them. The ten largest make up approximately 4.5% of the sample. This specimen was PBMCs, taken before any cancer treatment. These receptors were collected from a man between 40 and 69 years old with stage II lung adenocarcinoma.

The chain couples TRBV7-2 to TRBJ2-5, with D unresolved. CDR1 SGHTA and CDR2 FQGNSA come from the germline V gene. The CDR3 is 13 residues long. V gave up 5 bases and J gave up 5 bases, with 12 bases separating them. CDR3 bases: TGTGCCAGCAGCCCCCCGGGCGCGGAGACCCAGTACTTC. This codes for CASSPPGAETQYF.

The chain couples TRBV30 to TRBJ1-5, with D unclear. Between the trimmed V and J ends, which lost 5 bases and 4 bases, there was a span of 3 bases. CDR1 is GTSNPN and CDR2 is SVGIG in the germline V gene (reference sequence). This CDR3 is 10 amino acids long. CDR3 DNA sequence: TGTGCCTGGCCAAATCAGCCCCAGCATTTT. This codes for CAWPNQPQHF.

The chain is built from TRBV28 and TRBJ1-2; D remains ambiguous. The V gene's germline CDR1 is MDHEN and CDR2 SYDVKM. V lost 1 base to trimming and J lost 8 bases, with 11 bases between them. The CDR3 is 13 amino acids. The CDR3 reads CASSLYRARGYTF. The CDR3 DNA sequence: TGTGCCAGCAGTTTATATAGGGCTCGGGGCTACACCTTC.

The chain uses TRBV6-5 and TRBJ1-2, with TRBD1 matching 8 bases. This CDR3 has 14 amino acids. Germline assignment: CDR1 MNHEY and CDR2 SVGAGI. With V trimmed by 2 bases and J by 8 bases, 7 bases remained unmatched. The CDR3 sequence is CASSYQGQVDGYTF. The CDR3 bases are TGTGCCAGCAGTTACCAGGGACAGGTCGACGGCTACACCTTC.

This chain uses TRBV5-1 with TRBJ2-5; no clear D. Trimming took off 1 base at V and 1 base at J, with 11 bases between the two ends. CDR1 and CDR2 from the germline V gene are SGHRS and YFSETQ. The CDR3 is 15 amino acids. The CDR3 nucleotides read TGCGCCAGCAGCTTGTCGGCGGTTGCCCAAGAGACCCAGTACTTC. It translates to CASSLSAVAQETQYF. Combining the CDR3 with reference TRBV5-1 and TRBJ2-5 gives the whole variable domain KAGVTQTPRYLIKTRGQQVTLSCSPISGHRSVSWYQQTPGQGLQFLFEYFSETQRNKGNFPGRFSGRQFSNSRSEMNVSTLELGDSALYLCASSLSAVAQETQYFGPGTRLLVL.

The chain carries TRBV10-3 and TRBJ2-7; the D call may be TRBD1 or TRBD2 (5 bases each). Germline CDR1 reads ENHRY; CDR2 reads SYGVKD. V lost 0 bases to trimming and J lost 0 bases, with 12 bases between them. This CDR3 comprises 16 residues. This CDR3 reads CAISESGRESSYEQYF. CDR3 in DNA: TGTGCCATCAGTGAGTCAGGCAGGGAGAGCTCCTACGAGCAGTACTTC.

The DNA of the CDR3 is TGTGCCAGCAGTGAAGCTCTGGGCCCATTGTCTGGGGCCAACGTCCTGACTTTC. Translating gives CASSEALGPLSGANVLTF. This chain uses TRBV2 with TRBJ2-6, with D uncertain. The CDR3 runs 18 residues. Trimming left V 0 bases short and J 1 base short, with 13 bases between. Germline assignment: CDR1 SNHLY and CDR2 FYNNEI. Combining the CDR3 with reference TRBV2 and TRBJ2-6 gives the whole variable domain EPEVTQTPSHQVTQMGQEVILRCVPISNHLYFYWYRQILGQKVEFLVSFYNNEISEKSEIFDDQFSVERPDGSNFTLKIRSTKLEDSAMYFCASSEALGPLSGANVLTFGAGSRLTVL.

This clone was observed once. The chain couples TRBV9 to TRBJ2-1; TRBD2 is a possible D gene (6 bases). Per the germline V gene, CDR1 is SGDLS and CDR2 is YYNGEE. V lost 1 base, J lost 3 bases, and 11 bases lay in between. The CDR3 loop spans 15 amino acids. CDR3 loop: CASSVTSGFYNEQFF. The CDR3 DNA is TGTGCCAGCAGCGTAACAAGCGGGTTCTACAATGAGCAGTTCTTC.

This clone was detected only once. This chain joins TRBV30 and TRBJ1-4, with a possible D match to TRBD1 (5 bases). The V end lost 4 bases, the J end lost 7 bases, and 16 bases lay between the germline ends. There are 14 residues in the CDR3. CDR1 and CDR2 from the germline V gene are GTSNPN and SVGIG (reference sequence). DNA of the CDR3: TGTGCCTGGACCCGGGCGCTGAGGGGTGAAAAACTGTTTTTT. Translated: CAWTRALRGEKLFF.

This chain links TRBV11-2 with TRBJ2-1; 8 bases fit TRBD2. CDR3 length equals 16 residues. CDR1 is SGHAT, CDR2 FQNNGV, per germline. J gave up 3 bases and V 1 base, and 5 bases lay outside the gene matches. CDR3 sequence reads: CASSLAGGRIYNEQFF. The CDR3 DNA follows: TGTGCCAGCAGCTTAGCGGGCGGGAGGATCTACAATGAGCAGTTCTTC.

The V and J genes are TRBV9 and TRBJ2-5; 10 nucleotides agree with TRBD2. Unmatched junction bases numbered 9, after V lost 3 bases and J lost 1 base. CDR3 length equals 17 residues. Germline-derived CDR1 and CDR2 are SGDLS and YYNGEE. CDR3 nucleotides: TGTGCCAGCAGCGGTTGGGGCCAGCGGGAGGGCCAAGAGACCCAGTACTTC. Amino acids: CASSGWGQREGQETQYF.

V is TRBV19 and J is TRBJ1-5; a possible D gene is TRBD1 (5 bases). V lost 6 bases to trimming and J lost 6 bases, with 18 bases between them. The CDR3 covers 15 residues. Germline V gives CDR1 LNHDA, CDR2 SQIVND (reference sequence). The CDR3 loop is CASSSQRGGSQPQHF. CDR3 nucleotides: TGTGCCAGTAGCAGTCAACGGGGCGGGAGTCAGCCCCAGCATTTT.

This chain uses TRBV5-1 with TRBJ2-2; 9 bases are shared with TRBD1. The CDR3 consists of 17 residues. Looked up from germline, CDR1 is SGHRS and CDR2 is YFSETQ. V was pared by 0 bases and J by 7 bases, with 10 bases of the junction left unmatched. The CDR3 DNA is TGCGCCAGCAGCTTGGCCGGTGGACAGGGGTCGGTCGGGGAGCTGTTTTTT. Amino acid sequence: CASSLAGGQGSVGELFF.

The chain couples TRBV30 to TRBJ2-2; 8 bases match TRBD2. The CDR3 runs 15 residues. V trimming: 8 bases; J trimming: 1 base; junction bases outside the gene matches: 9. The V gene's germline CDR1 is GTSNPN and CDR2 SVGIG (reference sequence). The CDR3 nucleotides read TGTGCCCAGAGGGTCCGGGAGGGGAACACCGGGGAGCTGTTTTTT. Protein sequence: CAQRVREGNTGELFF. Full variable domain (missing parts from reference TRBV30 and TRBJ2-2): SQTIHQWPATLVQPVGSPLSLECTVEGTSNPNLYWYRQAAGRGLQLLFYSVGIGQISSEVPQNLSASRPQDRQFILSSKKLLLSDSGFYLCAQRVREGNTGELFFGEGSRLTVL.

This sequence joins TRBV4-1 and TRBJ2-7, with 11 bases fitting TRBD1. V was pared by 3 bases and J by 3 bases, with 7 bases of the junction left unmatched. Germline values: CDR1 MGHRA, CDR2 YSYEKL. The CDR3 contains 16 residues. The CDR3 nucleotides read TGCGCCAGCAGCCAGGCCCCCGGGACAGGGGGCTACGAGCAGTACTTC. This gives the protein CASSQAPGTGGYEQYF.

The chain recombines TRBV6-1 with TRBJ2-7, with a weak D call TRBD1 (6 bases). This CDR3 contains 15 residues. V was trimmed by 3 bases and J by 2 bases, leaving 14 bases between them. Germline CDR1 is MNHNS and CDR2 is SASEGT. The DNA for the CDR3 is TGTGCCAGCAGTGAGCAGGGGACCCCCCCCTACGAGCAGTACTTC. Translated, it gives CASSEQGTPPYEQYF.

This chain uses TRBV7-2 with TRBJ1-1, with 8 positions matching TRBD1. CDR3 length: 14 amino acids. The junction had 7 bases not matched to a gene; V was cut back by 5 bases and J by 5 bases. CDR1 SGHTA and CDR2 FQGNSA come from the germline V gene. CDR3 nucleotides: TGTGCCAGCAGCCCAGGACAGGGCGAGACTGAAGCTTTCTTT. Amino acids: CASSPGQGETEAFF.

This clone was recorded a few times. The rearrangement links TRBV19 to TRBJ1-4; D is ambiguous. This CDR3 comprises 13 residues. V dropped 5 bases and J dropped 6 bases, with 10 bases sitting between them. The germline gives CDR1 LNHDA, CDR2 SQIVND (reference sequence). The CDR3 protein is CASSLRRDEKLFF. CDR3 nucleotide sequence: TGTGCCAGTAGTCTAAGGAGAGATGAAAAACTGTTTTTT. Based on the CDR3 plus reference TRBV19 and TRBJ1-4, the full variable domain is DGGITQSPKYLFRKEGQNVTLSCEQNLNHDAMYWYRQDPGQGLRLIYYSQIVNDFQKGDIAEGYSVSREKKESFPLTVTSAQKNPTAFYLCASSLRRDEKLFFGSGTQLSVL.

The chain employs TRBV5-1 and TRBJ2-7; D is ambiguous. CDR1 SGHRS and CDR2 YFSETQ come from the germline V gene. This CDR3 is 13 amino acids long. Trimming left V 4 bases short and J 1 base short, with 9 bases between. This CDR3 reads CASSDGLSYEQYF. DNA for the CDR3: TGCGCCAGCAGCGACGGGCTTTCCTACGAGCAGTACTTC.

The chain combines TRBV9 with TRBJ1-2; a possible D gene is TRBD1 (5 bases). Germline CDR1 and CDR2: SGDLS and YYNGEE. V dropped 3 bases and J dropped 2 bases, with 8 bases sitting between them. CDR3 length: 13 residues. The CDR3 bases are TGTGCCAGCAGCGCCGGGGGGAACTATGGCTACACCTTC. This codes for CASSAGGNYGYTF.